Detailed here is one T cell receptor beta chain. The CDR3 consists of 16 residues. The germline gives CDR1 SGHRS, CDR2 YFSETQ. J lost 4 bases, V lost 3 bases, and 6 bases had no gene match. Only in-frame clones appear in the TCRdb table, and some are missing; sequencing was by immunoSEQ multiplex PCR. The table shows about 59,000 clones, with around nine tenths occurring only once. This entry is derived from a study of blood T cell repertoires in COVID-19. Study overall: Spain, Italy and the United States supplied samples that represented acute and convalescent COVID-19.

The V gene is TRBV5-1, the J gene TRBJ2-3; 12 bases are shared with TRBD2. Sequences were obtained from peripheral blood. The TCR was taken from a man of 80 years or more with acute or convalescent COVID-19. CDR3 nucleotides: TGCGCCAGCAGCTCTCTAGCGGGGGGGCCTCCAGATACGCAGTATTTT. Its translation: CASSSLAGGPPDTQYF. The full variable domain, rest sourced from reference TRBV5-1 and TRBJ2-3, is KAGVTQTPRYLIKTRGQQVTLSCSPISGHRSVSWYQQTPGQGLQFLFEYFSETQRNKGNFPGRFSGRQFSNSRSEMNVSTLELGDSALYLCASSSLAGGPPDTQYFGPGTRLTVL.